One and the same sample provided the 21 T cell receptor beta chains below, sequenced in a study of Ad26.COV2.S vaccination and SARS-CoV-2 variants listed by TCRdb under 2021. Preparation of the library involved the immunoSEQ multiplex PCR assay. Entries here come from immuneACCESS through TCRdb and include only in-frame sequences with V and J called. Some clones fail to appear in such tables; in the studies checked, an unresolved V gene covers under half of the shortfall, and the cause of the remainder is unknown. This sample holds about 350,000 clones; less than 90% were observed only once. The ten most abundant clones make up roughly 10% of the sample. In the paper's terms, the treatment or condition label means: roughly 20 received Ad26.COV2.S at low or high dose, single or two shots; about 5 received placebo; per-sample allocation not given. For vaccine and placebo recipients, repertoires were sequenced using samples collected on day 63 after the first injection.

Here the sequenced sample was peripheral blood, taken in a trial of Ad26.COV2.S vaccine versus placebo. The receptor set was obtained from a person aged 18-65 years who received the Ad26.COV2.S COVID-19 vaccine or a placebo.

The rearrangement links TRBV7-2 to TRBJ1-1; D not certain. Germline CDR1 SGHTA, CDR2 FQGNSA. The CDR3 spans 10 residues. Deletions cut 5 bases from V and 8 bases from J, with 6 bases between. CDR3 nucleotide sequence: TGTGCCAGCAGCCGCGGAGAAGCTTTCTTT. Its translation: CASSRGEAFF.

The chain joins TRBV7-2 to TRBJ1-1; D not resolved. Per germline, CDR1 SGHTA and CDR2 FQGNSA. This CDR3 is built from 14 residues. V lost 3 bases and J lost 1, with 9 bases in between. The CDR3, as DNA: TGTGCCAGCAGCTTCTATCGACCGAACACTGAAGCTTTCTTT. This encodes CASSFYRPNTEAFF.

This chain uses TRBV21-1 with TRBJ1-2. TRBV21-1 is recorded as a pseudogene. The CDR3 has 12 amino acids. CDR3: CASSKGRTFYTF. CDR3 DNA: TGTGCCAGCAGCAAAGGTAGGACCTTCTACACCTTC.

This clone was picked up a small number of times. The genes are TRBV4-2 and TRBJ2-7; TRBD2 agrees at 9 bases. Germline-derived CDR1 and CDR2 are LGHNA and YNFKEQ. Unmatched junction bases numbered 7, after V lost 4 bases and J lost 6 bases. The CDR3 sequence is 14 residues long. The CDR3 coding sequence is TGTGCCAGCAGCCCAGGACTAGCGACGGGCGAGCAGTACTTC. It translates to CASSPGLATGEQYF.

The chain's CDR3 is CASSLKTGNTGELFF. The CDR3 DNA follows: TGTGCCAGCAGCTTAAAGACAGGGAACACCGGGGAGCTGTTTTTT. The chain is built from TRBV11-2 and TRBJ2-2; D may be TRBD1 (6 bases). The germline V and J ends were trimmed by 2 bases and 1 base, with 8 bases remaining between them. Germline-derived CDR1 and CDR2 are SGHAT and FQNNGV. This CDR3 contains 15 residues.

This clone was seen a few times. This chain uses TRBV18 with TRBJ1-3, with 7 positions matching TRBD1. Germline CDR1 is KGHSH and CDR2 is LQKENI. Losses at the gene ends were 1 base for V and 3 bases for J; bases not matched to a gene: 6. The CDR3 sequence is 16 residues long. The CDR3 sequence: CASSPLSQGDGNTIYF. The DNA of the CDR3 is TGTGCCAGCTCACCACTGTCTCAGGGGGATGGAAACACCATATATTTT.

The V and J genes are TRBV4-3 and TRBJ1-5; a weak D match, TRBD1 (5 bases). The V and J ends lost 4 bases and 6 bases respectively, with 10 bases between them. The CDR3 consists of 13 residues. Looked up from germline, CDR1 is LGHNA and CDR2 is YSLEER. DNA of the CDR3: TGCGCCAGCAGCCGGGGGGTAAGTCAGCCCCAGCATTTT. Translation gives CASSRGVSQPQHF.

CDR3 bases: TGTGCCAGCAGCTCCCCGGACAGGGCCCAAGAGACCCAGTACTTC. Amino acid sequence: CASSSPDRAQETQYF. This chain links TRBV7-2 with TRBJ2-5, with 8 bases identical to TRBD1. Germline values: CDR1 SGHTA, CDR2 FQGNSA. The CDR3 is 15 amino acids. V was clipped by 4 bases and J by 1 base; unmatched bases: 5.

CDR3 amino acids: CASRTGDNEQFF. The CDR3 DNA sequence: TGTGCCAGCAGGACAGGGGACAATGAGCAGTTCTTC. V is TRBV27 and J is TRBJ2-1; 8 bases map to TRBD1. CDR1 MNHEY and CDR2 SMNVEV come from the germline V gene (reference sequence). There are 12 residues in the CDR3. J lost 5 bases, V lost 6 bases, and 0 bases had no gene match.

This chain connects TRBV9 to TRBJ1-6; 7 bases align to TRBD1. Per germline, CDR1 SGDLS and CDR2 YYNGEE. Trimming cost V 0 bases and J 4 bases; bases outside gene matches: 1. This CDR3 is built from 15 residues. The CDR3 DNA reads as TGTGCCAGCAGCGTAGGGGGACAGTATAATTCACCCCTCCACTTT. Amino acids: CASSVGGQYNSPLHF.

In this sample, this clone turned up a few times. This chain's CDR3 is CASSFDPGQGRSGELFF. DNA for the CDR3: TGTGCCAGCAGCTTTGATCCGGGACAGGGAAGGTCCGGGGAGCTGTTTTTT. The chain is built from TRBV5-6 and TRBJ2-2; 9 bases match TRBD1. CDR3 length: 17 amino acids. Germline V gives CDR1 SGHDT, CDR2 YYEEEE. V gave up 2 bases and J gave up 6 bases; unmatched junction bases: 11.

The V gene is TRBV6-6, the J gene TRBJ1-1, with a tentative D call TRBD1 (5 bases). CDR3 length: 14 residues. Germline V CDR1 and CDR2: MNHNY, SVGAGI (reference sequence). Trimming removed 2 bases from V and 2 bases from J, with 9 bases in between. The CDR3 DNA sequence: TGTGCCAGCAGTTACCCCCAGGGCAACACTGAAGCTTTCTTT. Its translation is CASSYPQGNTEAFF.

The genes are TRBV6-5 and TRBJ2-1; possibly TRBD1 or TRBD2 for D (6 bases each). The CDR3 runs to 15 residues. Per germline, CDR1 MNHEY and CDR2 SVGAGI. The ends were cut back, 0 bases at V and 3 bases at J, with 9 bases in the middle. The CDR3 nucleotides read TGTGCCAGCAGTTACTCCGGGGGCATCTACAATGAGCAGTTCTTC. Translated, it gives CASSYSGGIYNEQFF.

A few counts support this clone. The chain employs TRBV4-1 and TRBJ1-6; 7 bases map to TRBD1. Germline CDR1 and CDR2: MGHRA and YSYEKL. Losses at the gene ends were 6 bases for V and 10 bases for J; bases not matched to a gene: 6. The CDR3 runs to 13 residues. As DNA, the CDR3 is TGCGCCAGCAGAAGACAGGGCGGATCACCCCTCCACTTT. Protein: CASRRQGGSPLHF.

The chain combines TRBV6-2 or TRBV6-3 with TRBJ1-2; 9 bases are shared with TRBD1. V shed 6 bases and J 6 bases; nucleotides not matched to a gene: 17. Germline CDR1 MNHEY, CDR2 SVGEGT. The CDR3 contains 17 residues. The CDR3 sequence: CASSSQGALRLNHGYTF. DNA for the CDR3: TGTGCCAGCAGCTCACAGGGGGCGCTGAGATTAAACCATGGCTACACCTTC.

The gene calls are TRBV19 and TRBJ1-2; D is ambiguous. With 3 bases removed from V and 7 bases from J, the gap between germline ends came to 12 bases. CDR3 size: 13 residues. Germline values: CDR1 LNHDA, CDR2 SQIVND (reference sequence). CDR3 amino acids: CASSMVGSGGYTF. The CDR3 nucleotides read TGTGCCAGTAGTATGGTGGGAAGCGGTGGCTACACCTTC. Supplemented by reference TRBV19 and TRBJ1-2, the full variable domain reads DGGITQSPKYLFRKEGQNVTLSCEQNLNHDAMYWYRQDPGQGLRLIYYSQIVNDFQKGDIAEGYSVSREKKESFPLTVTSAQKNPTAFYLCASSMVGSGGYTFGSGTRLTVV.

This chain connects TRBV4-2 to TRBJ2-1, with a weak D call TRBD1 (6 bases). Germline-derived CDR1 and CDR2 are LGHNA and YNFKEQ. The CDR3 consists of 15 residues. V lost 1 base, J lost 6 bases, and 13 bases lay in between. The CDR3 DNA reads as TGTGCCAGCAGCCAAGGGGGGCTAGGTTCCAATGAGCAGTTCTTC. Translating it yields CASSQGGLGSNEQFF.

The chain joins TRBV2 to TRBJ2-3, with TRBD2 identical over 10 bases. CDR3 size: 16 residues. The junction had 6 bases not matched to a gene; V was cut back by 6 bases and J by 0 bases. Germline loops: CDR1 SNHLY, CDR2 FYNNEI. DNA for the CDR3: TGTGCCAGCAGGCGAGCGGGAGGGACTAGCACAGATACGCAGTATTTT. It translates to CASRRAGGTSTDTQYF.

The V call is TRBV6-5, the J call TRBJ2-1; TRBD1 agrees at 9 bases. Germline V gene data show CDR1 as MNHEY and CDR2 as SVGAGI. The CDR3 runs 15 residues. V shed 6 bases, J shed 5 bases, and the junction held 8 bases outside the gene matches. As DNA, the CDR3 is TGTGCCAGCAGCCGCGCCGGGACAGGGCACAATGAGCAGTTCTTC. Encoded protein: CASSRAGTGHNEQFF.

This clone came up a few times. The chain couples TRBV1 to TRBJ1-4; the table calls TRBD1, which could not be checked here. TRBV1 is designated a pseudogene. The length of the CDR3 is 14 residues. CDR3: CTSSSRTGEEKLFF. As DNA, the CDR3 is TGCACCAGCAGCTCTCGGACAGGGGAAGAAAAACTGTTTTTT.

The chain employs TRBV4-3 and TRBJ2-7; a weak D match, TRBD2 (7 bases). V was pared by 2 bases and J by 1 base, with 24 bases between. This CDR3 is 19 amino acids long. Per germline, CDR1 LGHNA and CDR2 YSLEER. CDR3 in DNA: TGCGCCAGCAGCCAATATACTCCCCTCGGGGGCGGGAGTTCCTACGAGCAGTACTTC. Its translation: CASSQYTPLGGGSSYEQYF.